This is a list of T cell receptor beta chains from one sample in a study of brain metastases from non-small cell lung cancer. Clones were sequenced by immunoSEQ multiplex PCR, and TCRdb holds only the in-frame ones, with some missing. The sample lists over 1,500 clones; roughly 80% were seen once. Source material: primary lung tumor tissue. The origin of the receptors is a donor at least 40 years old with non-small cell lung cancer. Both conserved end residues are part of each CDR3. A D gene is named only where the DNA matches it firmly. Size is omitted from some rows. Given values are once, few, many or a class for expanded clones.

D gene: TRBD1; clone size: .; J gene: TRBJ2-5; V gene: TRBV19; CDR3 DNA: TGTGCCAGCAACACCGGGACAGGGGGACGTGGAGTCGAGGAGACCCAGTACTTC; CDR3 protein: CASNTGTGGRGVEETQYF
D gene: TRBD2; clone size: .; J gene: TRBJ2-3; V gene: TRBV7-3; CDR3 DNA: TGTGCCAGCAGCTTGGTAGCGGGGGCCTCGGGTACGCAGTATTTT; CDR3 protein: CASSLVAGASGTQYF
D gene: TRBD1; clone size: few; J gene: TRBJ1-1; V gene: TRBV9; CDR3 DNA: TGTGCCAGCAGCGCGCAGCAGGGGGAGGTTACTGAAGCTTTCTTT; CDR3 protein: CASSAQQGEVTEAFF
D gene: .; clone size: .; J gene: TRBJ2-5; V gene: TRBV29-1; CDR3 DNA: TGCAGCTCTTCGGACGGGTACCAAGAGACCCAGTACTTC; CDR3 protein: CSSSDGYQETQYF
D gene: TRBD1; clone size: .; J gene: TRBJ2-2; V gene: TRBV29-1; CDR3 DNA: TGCAGCGGAAGGGGGACAGGGCACACCGGGGAGCTGTTTTTT; CDR3 protein: CSGRGTGHTGELFF
D gene: TRBD2; clone size: .; J gene: TRBJ2-5; V gene: TRBV19; CDR3 DNA: TGTGCCAGTAGTATAGAACGGGGGGGGACCCAGTACTTC; CDR3 protein: CASSIERGGTQYF
D gene: .; clone size: .; J gene: TRBJ2-7; V gene: TRBV9; CDR3 DNA: TGTGCCAGCAGCGTAGGTACCGGACCATACGAGCAGTACTTC; CDR3 protein: CASSVGTGPYEQYF
D gene: TRBD1; clone size: .; J gene: TRBJ1-4; V gene: TRBV9; CDR3 DNA: TGTGCCAGCAGCGCATCCGGGACAGCCTATGAAAAACTGTTTTTT; CDR3 protein: CASSASGTAYEKLFF
D gene: .; clone size: .; J gene: TRBJ2-1; V gene: TRBV5-5; CDR3 DNA: TGTGCCAGCAGCTTGGATGGCGTACAGCAGTTCTTC; CDR3 protein: CASSLDGVQQFF
D gene: .; clone size: .; J gene: TRBJ1-2; V gene: TRBV5-4; CDR3 DNA: TGTGCCAGCAGCTTGGTTACCAATTATGGGCGGCATGGCTACACCTTC; CDR3 protein: CASSLVTNYGRHGYTF
D gene: .; clone size: .; J gene: TRBJ1-4; V gene: TRBV5-4; CDR3 DNA: TGTGCCAGCAGCTTCTGGGACAAGAATGAAAAATTGTTTTTT; CDR3 protein: CASSFWDKNEKLFF
D gene: .; clone size: .; J gene: TRBJ1-5; V gene: TRBV7-2; CDR3 DNA: TGTGCCAGCAGCGTTACCGGGACCAACAATCAGCCCCAGCATTTT; CDR3 protein: CASSVTGTNNQPQHF
D gene: TRBD1; clone size: .; J gene: TRBJ2-1; V gene: TRBV27; CDR3 DNA: TGTGCCAGCAGTACCCGGGACAGGGGACTTGTGCAGTTCTTC; CDR3 protein: CASSTRDRGLVQFF
D gene: .; clone size: once; J gene: TRBJ1-6; V gene: TRBV7-3; CDR3 DNA: TGTGCCAGCAGCTCACAGAGGTATAATTCACCCCTCCACTTT; CDR3 protein: CASSSQRYNSPLHF
D gene: .; clone size: once; J gene: TRBJ1-2; V gene: TRBV19; CDR3 DNA: TGTGCCAGTAGTCCATCCTGGGACTTGTCCTATGGCTACACCTTC; CDR3 protein: CASSPSWDLSYGYTF
D gene: TRBD1; clone size: .; J gene: TRBJ1-3; V gene: TRBV30; CDR3 DNA: TGTGCCTGGAGCGACAGGGCAGAAGGAAACACCATATATTTT; CDR3 protein: CAWSDRAEGNTIYF
D gene: .; clone size: .; J gene: TRBJ1-4; V gene: TRBV6-1; CDR3 DNA: TGTGCCAGCAGTGAAGACCCCAGGGGAGGCGAAAAACTGTTTTTT; CDR3 protein: CASSEDPRGGEKLFF
D gene: .; clone size: .; J gene: TRBJ1-1; V gene: TRBV7-3; CDR3 DNA: TGTGCCAGCAGCTTAACTCTCTCCGGGAACACTGAAGCTTTCTTT; CDR3 protein: CASSLTLSGNTEAFF
D gene: .; clone size: .; J gene: TRBJ2-5; V gene: TRBV5-1; CDR3 DNA: TGCGCCAGCCGATTACTCGAAACAGGGGGGGTGGAGACCCAGTACTTC; CDR3 protein: CASRLLETGGVETQYF
D gene: .; clone size: .; J gene: TRBJ2-5; V gene: TRBV29-1; CDR3 DNA: TGCAGCGTGCTCGGGGGAGGTGACCAAGAGACCCAGTACTTC; CDR3 protein: CSVLGGGDQETQYF
D gene: TRBD1; clone size: .; J gene: TRBJ1-4; V gene: TRBV12-3/TRBV12-4; CDR3 DNA: TGTGCCAGCAGTTTATACAGGGGAGAAAAACTGTTTTTT; CDR3 protein: CASSLYRGEKLFF
D gene: .; clone size: .; J gene: TRBJ1-1; V gene: TRBV2; CDR3 DNA: TGTGCCAGCAAATCTGAAGCTTTCTTT; CDR3 protein: CASKSEAFF
D gene: TRBD1; clone size: .; J gene: TRBJ2-2; V gene: TRBV2; CDR3 DNA: TGTGCCAGCAGACAGGGGGCGAACACCGGGGAGCTGTTTTTT; CDR3 protein: CASRQGANTGELFF
D gene: .; clone size: .; J gene: TRBJ1-5; V gene: TRBV7-3; CDR3 DNA: TGTGCCAGCAGCTTACAGGGCAATCAGCCCCAGCATTTT; CDR3 protein: CASSLQGNQPQHF
D gene: .; clone size: .; J gene: TRBJ2-3; V gene: TRBV7-2; CDR3 DNA: TGTGCCAGCAGCCAGGGCTGGAGCACAGATACGCAGTATTTT; CDR3 protein: CASSQGWSTDTQYF
D gene: .; clone size: .; J gene: TRBJ1-1; V gene: TRBV30; CDR3 DNA: TGTGCCTGGAGTGTAATGTACACTGAAGCTTTCTTT; CDR3 protein: CAWSVMYTEAFF
D gene: .; clone size: .; J gene: TRBJ1-2; V gene: TRBV29-1; CDR3 DNA: TGCAGCGTTGACTATGGCTACACCTTC; CDR3 protein: CSVDYGYTF
D gene: .; clone size: once; J gene: TRBJ1-2; V gene: TRBV6-4; CDR3 DNA: TGTGCCAGCAGTGTCGGACAGAACTATGGCTACACCTTC; CDR3 protein: CASSVGQNYGYTF
D gene: .; clone size: .; J gene: TRBJ2-2; V gene: TRBV3-1/TRBV3-2; CDR3 DNA: TGTGCCAGCAGCCCGCAACGGGGGAACACCGGGGAGCTGTTTTTT; CDR3 protein: CASSPQRGNTGELFF
D gene: .; clone size: once; J gene: TRBJ2-5; V gene: TRBV7-9; CDR3 DNA: TGTGCCAGCAGCTTAGAGGTACAAGAGACCCAGTACTTC; CDR3 protein: CASSLEVQETQYF
D gene: TRBD1; clone size: .; J gene: TRBJ2-1; V gene: TRBV11-3; CDR3 DNA: TGTGCCAGCAGCTTCTCGCCGACAGGGTATGAGCAGTTCTTC; CDR3 protein: CASSFSPTGYEQFF
D gene: .; clone size: few; J gene: TRBJ1-1; V gene: TRBV7-2; CDR3 DNA: TGTGCCAGCAGCTTAGCGAAGACCTTGAACACTGAAGCTTTCTTT; CDR3 protein: CASSLAKTLNTEAFF
D gene: TRBD1; clone size: once; J gene: TRBJ2-7; V gene: TRBV5-8; CDR3 DNA: TGTGCCAGCAGCCTAACCACAGGGGGCAAGCAGTACTTC; CDR3 protein: CASSLTTGGKQYF
D gene: .; clone size: .; J gene: TRBJ1-1; V gene: TRBV28; CDR3 DNA: TGTGCCAGCAGTTTAGGGGGGACGAGCGGAACTGAAGCTTTCTTT; CDR3 protein: CASSLGGTSGTEAFF
D gene: TRBD2; clone size: .; J gene: TRBJ2-1; V gene: TRBV19; CDR3 DNA: TGTGCCAGTAGCGGACTAGCGGGGAGCAATGAGCAGTTCTTC; CDR3 protein: CASSGLAGSNEQFF
D gene: .; clone size: .; J gene: TRBJ1-1; V gene: TRBV3-1/TRBV3-2; CDR3 DNA: TGTGCCAGCAGCCGAAGGGGGAGTAGTACTGAAGCTTTCTTT; CDR3 protein: CASSRRGSSTEAFF
D gene: TRBD2; clone size: once; J gene: TRBJ2-3; V gene: TRBV18; CDR3 DNA: TGTGCCAGCTCACCAACTCTTGGGACTAGCGGGGGCCCTGGCTGGGATACGCAGTATTTT; CDR3 protein: CASSPTLGTSGGPGWDTQYF
D gene: .; clone size: .; J gene: TRBJ2-1; V gene: TRBV5-4; CDR3 DNA: TGTGCCAGCAGCCTGGTCTCAGGACACAATGAGCAGTTCTTC; CDR3 protein: CASSLVSGHNEQFF
D gene: .; clone size: .; J gene: TRBJ2-1; V gene: TRBV5-8; CDR3 DNA: TGTGCCAGCAGCATCATCAGGGGAGAGCAGTTCTTC; CDR3 protein: CASSIIRGEQFF
D gene: .; clone size: .; J gene: TRBJ1-5; V gene: TRBV5-6; CDR3 DNA: TGTGCCAGCAGCTTGTCAGGGGTCGAGCCCCAGCATTTT; CDR3 protein: CASSLSGVEPQHF
D gene: .; clone size: .; J gene: TRBJ2-1; V gene: TRBV28; CDR3 DNA: TGTGCCAGCAGCCTTGGACCCTTCAATGAGCAGTTCTTC; CDR3 protein: CASSLGPFNEQFF
D gene: TRBD2; clone size: .; J gene: TRBJ2-5; V gene: TRBV5-6; CDR3 DNA: TGTGCCAGCAGCTCTAGCGGGGGGGACGGTCGTGGGACCCAGTACTTC; CDR3 protein: CASSSSGGDGRGTQYF
D gene: TRBD1; clone size: once; J gene: TRBJ2-7; V gene: TRBV9; CDR3 DNA: TGTGCCAGCAGCGTAGGGGCGACAGGGAGTTACGAGCAGTACTTC; CDR3 protein: CASSVGATGSYEQYF
D gene: .; clone size: .; J gene: TRBJ1-6; V gene: TRBV7-9; CDR3 DNA: TGTGCCAGCAGCCCCGCCCGGGGCGATTCACCTCTCCACTTT; CDR3 protein: CASSPARGDSPLHF
D gene: .; clone size: .; J gene: TRBJ2-3; V gene: TRBV7-2; CDR3 DNA: TGTGCCAGCAGCTTAGGATTGGGGCCACCAGATACGCAGTATTTT; CDR3 protein: CASSLGLGPPDTQYF
D gene: .; clone size: .; J gene: TRBJ2-1; V gene: TRBV5-1; CDR3 DNA: TGCGCCAGCAGCGACCGGGTCACCAATGAGCAGTTCTTC; CDR3 protein: CASSDRVTNEQFF
D gene: .; clone size: .; J gene: TRBJ1-6; V gene: TRBV6-2/TRBV6-3; CDR3 DNA: TGTGCCAGCAGTTACGATTCGGGATTGAGAAATTCACCCCTCCACTTT; CDR3 protein: CASSYDSGLRNSPLHF
D gene: .; clone size: .; J gene: TRBJ2-1; V gene: TRBV5-4; CDR3 DNA: TGTGCCAGCAGCTCGCATGGGCGCAATGAACAGTTCTTC; CDR3 protein: CASSSHGRNEQFF